The entry below describes one T cell receptor (beta chain). Its antigen is not identified. This specimen comes from a study of T-cell memory formation after mild COVID-19. Using constant-segment primers, 5'RACE produced TCR alpha and TCR beta cDNA libraries carrying sample barcodes and UMIs. Via MiXCR, TCRdb re-called the 5' RACE reads, giving one row per CDR3 protein. The sample lists under 700,000 distinct CDR3 sequences, roughly 20% occurring once. The CDR3 has 16 amino acids. CDR1 and CDR2 from the germline V gene are SGDLS and YYNGEE. Trimming removed 2 bases from V and 0 bases from J, with 9 bases in between. The study's findings and limits: Contracting clones localized mainly to CM and EM when CD4+ and mainly to EMRA when CD8+.

What was sequenced was PBMCs or a T cell subset sorted from them (not recorded which). The source of this sequence is an adult woman who had mild COVID-19 (a few samples of this study predate the infection). Cell type and time point are not known. The chain couples TRBV9 to TRBJ1-6; weak D call: TRBD1 (5 bases). The chain's CDR3 is CASSVADSSYNSPLHF. The CDR3 DNA follows: TGTGCCAGCAGCGTGGCCGACAGCTCCTATAATTCACCCCTCCACTTT.